The 10 T cell receptor beta chains reported below all come from one sample, sequenced in a study of shared clonotypes between healthy human individuals. Profiled with immunoSEQ multiplex PCR; TCRdb holds only in-frame clones, not every one. The profile shows roughly 2 million clones, around 95% of them singletons. Sequencing was carried out using naive CD4+ T cells sorted from blood. Specified subset: CD45RA+ positively selected. These receptors all come from a man between 18 and 35 years old in good health.

The sample holds one count of this clone. The chain uses TRBV9 and TRBJ2-5, with TRBD2 identical over 8 bases. The CDR3 is 17 amino acids. V shed 4 bases, J shed 5 bases, and the junction held 16 bases outside the gene matches. Germline CDR1 reads SGDLS; CDR2 reads YYNGEE. CDR3 DNA sequence: TGTGCCAGCAGCCTGCCTTTGGATAGCGGGACGTACGAGACCCAGTACTTC. As protein: CASSLPLDSGTYETQYF.

The V gene is TRBV6-1, the J gene TRBJ1-5; no reliable D call. Germline CDR1 reads MNHNS; CDR2 reads SASEGT. The CDR3 has 13 residues. Trimming removed 4 bases from V and 7 bases from J, with 11 bases in between. The CDR3 spells CASSGNFGQPQHF. As DNA, the CDR3 is TGTGCCAGCAGTGGGAATTTCGGCCAGCCCCAGCATTTT.

The chain carries TRBV6-1 and TRBJ1-5; no definite D call. Trimming cost V 5 bases and J 6 bases, with 17 bases left between them. The V gene's germline CDR1 is MNHNS and CDR2 SASEGT. The CDR3 loop spans 15 amino acids. For the CDR3, the DNA is TGTGCCAGCAGTCAGAGCCACAGTGGGTTTCAGCCCCAGCATTTT. Translated, it gives CASSQSHSGFQPQHF.

This clone was seen only a few times. The chain uses TRBV5-1 and TRBJ2-1, with D maybe TRBD2 (6 bases). There are 12 residues in the CDR3. Germline values: CDR1 SGHRS, CDR2 YFSETQ. V lost 0 bases and J 8 bases, leaving 6 bases between the germline ends. CDR3 residues: CASSLGRDEQFF. In DNA, the CDR3 is TGCGCCAGCAGCTTGGGGAGGGATGAGCAGTTCTTC.

The chain is built from TRBV10-3 and TRBJ2-5, with D perhaps matching TRBD2 (6 bases). The V and J ends lost 0 bases and 2 bases respectively, with 10 bases between them. Germline CDR1 and CDR2: ENHRY and SYGVKD. CDR3 length: 15 amino acids. Written as DNA, the CDR3 is TGTGCCATCAGTGAGTCCGCAGGGAGGCAAGAGACCCAGTACTTC. Amino acids: CAISESAGRQETQYF.

This rearrangement joins TRBV6-6 to TRBJ2-3; no firm D call. Trimming cost V 4 bases and J 3 bases, with 8 bases left between them. The CDR3 runs to 13 residues. The germline CDR1 and CDR2 sequences are MNHNY and SVGAGI (reference sequence). The CDR3 loop reads CASSSRQTDTQYF. As DNA, the CDR3 is TGTGCCAGCAGTTCTCGCCAAACAGATACGCAGTATTTT.

The genes are TRBV2 and TRBJ2-1, with D perhaps TRBD2 (6 bases). The CDR3 contains 14 residues. V was pared by 3 bases and J by 4 bases, with 10 bases between. Germline CDR1 is SNHLY and CDR2 is FYNNEI. CDR3 residues: CASSEMGGYNEQFF. CDR3 nucleotide sequence: TGTGCCAGCAGTGAGATGGGGGGTTACAATGAGCAGTTCTTC.

The chain uses TRBV6-1 and TRBJ2-1, with a weak D call TRBD1 (6 bases). The CDR3 consists of 14 residues. V lost 3 bases, J lost 2 bases, and 8 bases lay in between. CDR1 MNHNS and CDR2 SASEGT come from the germline V gene. The CDR3 sequence: CASSEQGTYNEQFF. The CDR3 bases are TGTGCCAGCAGTGAGCAGGGGACCTACAATGAGCAGTTCTTC.

This clone was seen more than once but under ten times. The chain combines TRBV27 with TRBJ1-2; TRBD1 might be the D (6 bases). Trimming cost V 2 bases and J 9 bases, with 13 bases left between them. The germline gives CDR1 MNHEY, CDR2 SMNVEV (reference sequence). The CDR3 contains 13 residues. The CDR3 sequence is CASSLKGGGSYTF. CDR3 DNA: TGTGCCAGCAGTTTAAAAGGGGGAGGAAGCTACACCTTC.

J is TRBJ1-1 and V is TRBV29-1; D gene unclear. The CDR3 has 13 residues. Germline loops: CDR1 SQVTM, CDR2 ANQGSEA. V was cut by 6 bases and J by 0 bases, with 11 bases left in between. Here the CDR3 DNA reads TGCAGCGTATCACAGAACATGAACACTGAAGCTTTCTTT. It yields the protein CSVSQNMNTEAFF.